This T cell receptor (beta chain) stems from a study of cytomegalovirus exposure and HLA in healthy donors. Study-wide results and caveats: Through in vitro validation, a few CMV-associated chains were shown to be specific for CMV antigens.

A note on this clone: The target antigen is unknown. Other DNA sequences in the same sample also yield this CDR3.

The PCR contained 60 Vbeta and 13 Jbeta primers. TCRdb's table, derived via immunoSEQ multiplex PCR, lists solely in-frame clones and lacks some. The table includes around 88,000 clones, roughly 80% detected once. Looked up from germline, CDR1 is GTSNPN and CDR2 is SVGIG (reference sequence). V was clipped by 3 bases and J by 4 bases; unmatched bases: 4. The CDR3 runs to 14 residues. Specimen: PBMCs. This chain links TRBV30 with TRBJ1-5; TRBD1 agrees at 9 bases. The sequence was obtained from a man aged 50 or older in good health and CMV-seropositive. This chain's CDR3 is CAWSGGQGNQPQHF. Here the CDR3 DNA reads TGTGCCTGGAGCGGGGGACAGGGTAATCAGCCCCAGCATTTT.